One sample yielded the 28 T cell receptor beta chains listed below, sequenced in a study of patients and donors after allogeneic stem cell transplantation. TCRdb recomputed calls from the RT-PCR reads with MiXCR, one row per CDR3 protein. The table includes 160,000 or so distinct CDR3 sequences, 24% detected once. The sequenced material came from blood, either unsorted or a sorted T cell fraction (not recorded which). These TCRs come from a human donor who was either an allogeneic HSCT recipient or a stem cell or donor lymphocyte infusion donor (not recorded which). It is not recorded whose cells these are; they may come from a transplant donor.

This clonotype was seen a handful of times. V usage is TRBV6-5 and J usage is TRBJ2-1; 9 nucleotides agree with TRBD2. V dropped 0 bases and J dropped 4; count of bases not matched to a gene: 7. Germline CDR1 MNHEY, CDR2 SVGAGI. The CDR3 extends over 17 amino acids. The CDR3 DNA sequence: TGTGCCAGCAGTTACTCGAAGGCGGGAGGGCTTTACAATGAGCAGTTCTTC. This sequence encodes CASSYSKAGGLYNEQFF.

This clonotype was observed at least ten times. V usage is TRBV7-3 and J usage is TRBJ1-1; no firm D call. Looked up from germline, CDR1 is SGHTA and CDR2 is FQGTGA. Trimming took 5 bases from V and 3 from J, leaving 13 bases between them. This CDR3 is 14 amino acids long. In nucleotides, the CDR3 is TGTGCCAGCAGCGCCCGAGGTGGAGACACTGAAGCTTTCTTT. It codes for CASSARGGDTEAFF.

The chain links TRBV27 to TRBJ2-1; no clear D gene. With 2 bases removed from V and 3 bases from J, the gap between germline ends came to 14 bases. CDR3 size: 16 residues. Germline loops: CDR1 MNHEY, CDR2 SMNVEV (reference sequence). The CDR3 sequence is CASSLQLKGHYNEQFF. Here the CDR3 DNA reads TGTGCCAGCAGTTTACAACTAAAGGGCCACTACAATGAGCAGTTCTTC.

Comment on this clonotype: A read error may produce the germline difference seen at one junction end. This chain joins TRBV5-1 and TRBJ2-5, with D perhaps TRBD1 (6 bases). CDR1 SGHRS and CDR2 YFSETQ come from the germline V gene. CDR3 size: 12 residues. CDR3 in amino acids: CASSLGDTPVDF. The CDR3 region has the DNA TGCGCCAGCAGCTTGGGGGACACGCCGGTGGACTTC.

V and J are TRBV27 and TRBJ2-1; 7 nucleotides align to TRBD2. CDR1 is MNHEY and CDR2 is SMNVEV in the germline V gene (reference sequence). The length of the CDR3 is 15 residues. V was pared by 5 bases and J by 7 bases, with 11 bases of the junction left unmatched. CDR3 amino acids: CASSRRPSGQNEQFF. For the CDR3, the DNA is TGTGCCAGCAGTCGGAGGCCTAGCGGCCAAAATGAGCAGTTCTTC.

This clonotype was observed a few times. The chain combines TRBV7-2 with TRBJ2-3; D is possibly TRBD1 or TRBD2 (5 bases each). This CDR3 region has 14 residues. Germline values: CDR1 SGHTA, CDR2 FQGNSA. With 1 base removed from V and 4 bases from J, the gap between germline ends came to 9 bases. CDR3 DNA sequence: TGTGCCAGCAGCTTAGGTTTGGGGGCAGATACGCAGTATTTT. Protein: CASSLGLGADTQYF. The whole variable domain, filled in from reference TRBV7-2 and TRBJ2-3, reads GAGVSQSPSNKVTEKGKDVELRCDPISGHTALYWYRQSLGQGLEFLIYFQGNSAPDKSGLPSDRFSAERTGGSVSTLTIQRTQQEDSAVYLCASSLGLGADTQYFGPGTRLTVL.

The V gene is TRBV12-3 or TRBV12-4, the J gene TRBJ1-1, with a tentative D call TRBD1 (5 bases). Trimming shortened V by 5 bases and J by 1 base, and 14 bases separated the two germline ends. CDR3 size: 15 residues. The CDR3 is CASSLGRQGNTEAFF. Written as DNA, the CDR3 is TGTGCCAGCAGTCTCGGACGGCAGGGGAACACTGAAGCTTTCTTT.

The chain employs TRBV5-1 and TRBJ1-1; possible D gene TRBD1, 5 bases. The CDR3 spans 14 residues. The V end was cut by 0 bases, the J end by 4 bases, with 10 bases between. Looked up from germline, CDR1 is SGHRS and CDR2 is YFSETQ. The CDR3 region has the DNA TGCGCCAGCAGCTTGGCCGGGGGGATCACTGAAGCTTTCTTT. As protein: CASSLAGGITEAFF.

This chain uses TRBV4-1 with TRBJ2-7; no reliable D call. This CDR3 comprises 13 residues. Germline V lookup: CDR1 MGHRA, CDR2 YSYEKL. Trimming removed 1 base at V and 8 bases at J, with 12 bases between. The CDR3 bases are TGCGCCAGCAGCCAAGGCAGCACAGAGAAGCAGTACTTC. Its translation: CASSQGSTEKQYF.

The chain employs TRBV20-1 and TRBJ2-7; TRBD1 or TRBD2 may be the D gene (5 bases each). Germline CDR1 DFQATT, CDR2 SNEGSKA (reference sequence). Trimming took off 4 bases at V and 0 bases at J, with 13 bases between the two ends. The CDR3 loop spans 14 amino acids. In DNA, the CDR3 is TGCAGTGCTATCCTACGGGGCAGCTCCTACGAGCAGTACTTC. Translation gives CSAILRGSSYEQYF.

V is TRBV12-3 or TRBV12-4 and J is TRBJ2-7, with 7 bases fitting TRBD1. The CDR3 sequence is 14 residues long. Trimming took 5 bases from V and 3 from J; bases not matched to a gene: 7. The CDR3 sequence: CASSTGTEDYEQYF. CDR3 bases: TGTGCCAGCAGTACCGGGACAGAAGACTACGAGCAGTACTTC.

The chain employs TRBV14 and TRBJ2-1; TRBD2 is a possible D gene (6 bases). The CDR3 consists of 15 residues. Germline lookup yields CDR1 SGHDN and CDR2 FVKESK. Trimming shortened V by 1 base and J by 2 bases, and 9 bases separated the two germline ends. The CDR3 coding sequence is TGTGCCAGCAGCCAAGTTAGCGGAACCTACAATGAGCAGTTCTTC. It translates to CASSQVSGTYNEQFF.

This clonotype showed up just a few times. The CDR3 sequence: CASSVTLLSSYNSPLHF. CDR3 DNA sequence: TGTGCCAGCAGCGTTACCCTTCTAAGCTCCTATAATTCACCCCTCCACTTT. V usage is TRBV9 and J usage is TRBJ1-6; D unresolved. This CDR3 is 17 amino acids long. The V end lost 2 bases, the J end lost 0 bases, and 12 bases lay between the germline ends. Germline CDR1 reads SGDLS; CDR2 reads YYNGEE.

The chain recombines TRBV10-3 with TRBJ2-4; D not resolved. Germline lookup yields CDR1 ENHRY and CDR2 SYGVKD. V lost 2 bases, J lost 0 bases, and 5 bases lay in between. The CDR3 contains 14 residues. The CDR3 here is CAISEQEAKNIQYF. The DNA for the CDR3 is TGTGCCATCAGTGAGCAGGAAGCCAAAAACATTCAGTACTTC.

V gene TRBV5-1 combines with J gene TRBJ1-2; no reliable D call. The V and J ends lost 0 bases and 0 bases respectively, with 6 bases between them. The germline V gene has CDR1 SGHRS and CDR2 YFSETQ. This CDR3 spans 14 amino acids. The CDR3 sequence is CASSLGTPNYGYTF. The CDR3 coding sequence is TGCGCCAGCAGCTTGGGTACACCTAACTATGGCTACACCTTC.

This clonotype was counted between two and nine times. The chain recombines TRBV5-1 with TRBJ2-1; D unclear. The CDR3 length is 14 residues. Germline V gives CDR1 SGHRS, CDR2 YFSETQ. With 2 bases removed from V and 5 bases from J, the gap between germline ends came to 11 bases. In DNA form, the CDR3 reads TGCGCCAGCAGCTTTGCCCTGTACGACAATGAGCAGTTCTTC. It yields the protein CASSFALYDNEQFF.

This clonotype was observed a handful of times. This chain uses TRBV5-1 with TRBJ2-7; D might be TRBD1 (6 bases). CDR3 length: 12 residues. Germline V CDR1 and CDR2: SGHRS, YFSETQ. V was clipped by 6 bases and J by 7 bases, with 14 bases between them. This CDR3 reads CASIQGPEEQYF. CDR3 sequence (DNA): TGCGCCAGCATCCAGGGGCCTGAAGAGCAGTACTTC.

This clonotype was detected a few times. The chain joins TRBV7-9 to TRBJ1-1, with TRBD1 matching over 9 bases. Germline lookup yields CDR1 SEHNR and CDR2 FQNEAQ (reference sequence). J gave up 3 bases and V 5 bases, and 10 bases lay outside the gene matches. This CDR3 has 16 amino acids. The chain's CDR3 is CASSPADRGRDTEAFF. The CDR3 DNA reads TGTGCCAGCAGCCCGGCGGACAGGGGACGAGACACTGAAGCTTTCTTT.

This clonotype was counted only a few times. V usage is TRBV28 and J usage is TRBJ1-2; D gene unclear. The CDR3 length is 15 residues. Looked up from germline, CDR1 is MDHEN and CDR2 is SYDVKM. Trimming stripped 7 bases from V and 3 bases from J, with 18 bases between. CDR3 amino acids: CASIETSQSYYGYTF. The CDR3 coding sequence is TGTGCCAGCATAGAGACCTCACAGAGTTACTATGGCTACACCTTC.

This clonotype has more than one count but fewer than ten. This rearrangement joins TRBV12-3 or TRBV12-4 to TRBJ2-7; no clear D. The V end was cut by 2 bases, the J end by 6 bases, with 11 bases between. The CDR3 contains 13 residues. DNA of the CDR3: TGTGCCAGCAGTTTACCCCCCCTACGCGAGCAGTACTTC. This translates into CASSLPPLREQYF.

This clonotype turned up a few times. The chain recombines TRBV29-1 with TRBJ2-3, with TRBD1 matching over 12 bases. V gave up 5 bases and J gave up 7 bases; unmatched junction bases: 10. From germline, CDR1 is SQVTM and CDR2 ANQGSEA. The CDR3 consists of 15 residues. In nucleotides, the CDR3 is TGCAGCGTTTTCCGGGACAGGGGGCTTCGGAATACGCAGTATTTT. This encodes CSVFRDRGLRNTQYF.

The chain couples TRBV9 to TRBJ2-7, with D perhaps TRBD2 (5 bases). V was pared by 0 bases and J by 0 bases, with 10 bases between. Looked up from germline, CDR1 is SGDLS and CDR2 is YYNGEE. This CDR3 has 15 residues. CDR3 nucleotides: TGTGCCAGCAGCGTAGGTGAGCGGACCTCCTACGAGCAGTACTTC. Encoded protein: CASSVGERTSYEQYF.

The chain carries TRBV18 and TRBJ2-7; D is perhaps TRBD2 (6 bases). The CDR3 spans 14 residues. Per the germline V gene, CDR1 is KGHSH and CDR2 is LQKENI. V gave up 3 bases and J gave up 3 bases, with 12 bases separating them. In nucleotides, the CDR3 is TGTGCCAGCTCACCCCCGGGACTCCGCTACGAGCAGTACTTC. Translating gives CASSPPGLRYEQYF.

The V gene is TRBV12-3 or TRBV12-4, the J gene TRBJ1-5; D uncertain. V shed 6 bases and J shed 2 bases, with 17 bases lying between them. This CDR3 spans 16 amino acids. This CDR3 is CASSPWASLGNQPQHF. CDR3 nucleotides: TGTGCCAGCAGCCCGTGGGCCTCCCTGGGCAATCAGCCCCAGCATTTT.

The gene calls are TRBV5-8 and TRBJ1-5; D may be TRBD1 (6 bases). Trimming took off 6 bases at V and 3 bases at J, with 19 bases between the two ends. The CDR3 sequence is 16 residues long. Germline CDR1 SGHTS, CDR2 YDEGEE. The CDR3 is CASNLRGMNLNQPQHF. In DNA form, the CDR3 reads TGTGCCAGCAACTTAAGGGGGATGAACCTCAATCAGCCCCAGCATTTT.

The rearrangement links TRBV11-2 to TRBJ1-1; tentatively, D is TRBD1 (5 bases). CDR1 is SGHAT and CDR2 is FQNNGV in the germline V gene. V was cut by 10 bases and J by 9 bases, with 21 bases left in between. The CDR3 loop spans 13 amino acids. The CDR3 region has the DNA TGTGCCACTAAACAACCGACCCAGGGTAAAGCTTTCTTT. It specifies CATKQPTQGKAFF.

This chain connects TRBV5-1 to TRBJ1-1; D remains unclear. This CDR3 comprises 13 residues. Germline CDR1 SGHRS, CDR2 YFSETQ. Trimming cost V 0 bases and J 5 bases, with 8 bases left between them. The CDR3 loop reads CASSLATKTEAFF. The CDR3 DNA is TGCGCCAGCAGCTTGGCGACCAAAACTGAAGCTTTCTTT.

The chain uses TRBV7-8 and TRBJ1-6; no clear D gene. V lost 5 bases and J 0 bases, leaving 11 bases between the germline ends. CDR1 is SGHVS, CDR2 FQNEAQ, per germline. The CDR3 spans 16 residues. CDR3 in DNA: TGTGCCAGCAGCCCCAAAGGCAGCTCCTATAATTCACCCCTCCACTTT. It codes for CASSPKGSSYNSPLHF.